The source of this T cell receptor beta chain is a study of a mutant IDH1 vaccine in newly diagnosed glioma. The time point: baseline, week 1 (first vaccination visit). Sample treatment: pre-vaccination baseline after standard-of-care therapy. Clones were sequenced by immunoSEQ multiplex PCR, and TCRdb holds only the in-frame ones, with some missing. The sample includes 70,000 or so clones, around four fifths of them seen just once. V gave up 7 bases and J gave up 0 bases, with 13 bases separating them. CDR1 and CDR2 (germline): SGHNT, YYREEE (reference sequence). The CDR3 consists of 14 residues. This sequence originates from a woman aged 18-30 years with glioma. Some clones in this sample may be carry-over from other donors' samples. The chain has TRBV5-4 and TRBJ2-5; no clear D. The source was peripheral blood mononuclear cells (PBMCs), collected from a glioma patient treated with radiotherapy, temozolomide or both. This chain's CDR3 is CASRRLGNQETQYF. The CDR3 DNA is TGTGCCAGCCGTCGGCTTGGTAACCAAGAGACCCAGTACTTC.